These T cell receptor beta chains were read from a single sample in a study of blood T cell repertoires in COVID-19. Clones were read by immunoSEQ multiplex PCR, and TCRdb kept only the in-frame ones, dropping some. The data hold over 350,000 clones, with 86% observed a single time. The sequencing sample was made of peripheral blood. The receptors originated from a woman aged 25 to 45 with active or convalescent COVID-19. The CDR3 runs from the conserved cysteine through the conserved F or W. A D gene is named only where the DNA matches it firmly. Clone size is stated in some rows and not others, as once, few, many or a class when expanded.

TRBJ1-5	TRBV7-2	TRBD1	-	TGTGCCAGCAGCCCCAGACAGGGGAATCAGCCCCAGCATTTT	CASSPRQGNQPQHF
TRBJ2-7	TRBV5-6	-	-	TGTGCCAGCAGCTTGTCGTGGGGCCCCGAGCAGTACTTC	CASSLSWGPEQYF
TRBJ1-2	TRBV2	-	-	TGTGCCAGCAGTGAAGCGGAGGGTAGGGTGTTTAACTATGGCTACACCTTC	CASSEAEGRVFNYGYTF
TRBJ1-4	TRBV5-8	-	-	TGTGCCAGCAGCTTTCTGTTCGATATTCAGGGGAAACTGTTTTTT	CASSFLFDIQGKLFF
TRBJ2-1	TRBV7-9	-	-	TGTGCCAGCAGCCCGACAGGTTTCGGAAACAATGAGCAGTTCTTC	CASSPTGFGNNEQFF
TRBJ2-7	TRBV4-1	-	-	TGCGCCAGCAGCCAGGAGGTGGGGGAGCAGTACTTC	CASSQEVGEQYF
TRBJ1-5	TRBV12-5	-	-	TGTGCTAGTGGCCACAATGGGGGGCAGCCCCAGCATTTT	CASGHNGGQPQHF
TRBJ2-1	TRBV5-1	TRBD2	-	TGCGCCAGCAGCTCCCTAGGACTAGCCGACAATGAGCAGTTCTTC	CASSSLGLADNEQFF
TRBJ2-7	TRBV6-1	TRBD1	-	TGTGCCAGCAGTGATTATGGGACAGGGATCTACGAGCAGTACTTC	CASSDYGTGIYEQYF
TRBJ1-5	TRBV30	-	-	TGTGCCTGGAGTCGGGGGGTCGGCAATCAGCCCCAGCATTTT	CAWSRGVGNQPQHF
TRBJ2-1	TRBV27	TRBD2	-	TGTGCCAGCAGTTTATGGTCAACTCCGGGACTAGCGGGGGGCCGCAACAATGAGCAGTTCTTC	CASSLWSTPGLAGGRNNEQFF
TRBJ1-2	TRBV13	-	once	TGTGCCAGCAGCTTGGGCCCGTCACACTATGGCTACACCTTC	CASSLGPSHYGYTF
TRBJ1-3	TRBV5-8	-	-	TGTGCCAGCAGCTTGGGACAGGCCTCTGGAAACACCATATATTTT	CASSLGQASGNTIYF
TRBJ2-1	TRBV10-2	TRBD2	-	TGCGCCAGCAGTGAGTCGAGCTCTAGCGGGAGCTCCTACAATGAGCAGTTCTTC	CASSESSSSGSSYNEQFF
TRBJ2-7	TRBV3-1/TRBV3-2	TRBD2	-	TGTGCCACCCCGCGGGGGAGATACGAGCAGTACTTC	CATPRGRYEQYF
TRBJ2-7	TRBV19	TRBD2	-	TGTGCCACAAGCGGGGCTAATTACGAGCAGTACTTC	CATSGANYEQYF
TRBJ2-1	TRBV27	-	-	TGTGCCAGCCGACGGGGGGCCCATGAGCAGTTCTTC	CASRRGAHEQFF
TRBJ2-2	TRBV6-1	-	-	TGTGCCAGCAGTGAACCCTACGTCGGGGAGCTGTTTTTT	CASSEPYVGELFF
TRBJ1-1	TRBV27	TRBD1	-	TGTGCCAGCAGTCCCGCCGGACAGGGCCCTGAAGCTTTCTTT	CASSPAGQGPEAFF
TRBJ2-7	TRBV7-2	TRBD2	-	TGTGCCAGCAGCTTTGCTGCGGGGGGCTACGAGCAGTACTTC	CASSFAAGGYEQYF
TRBJ1-1	TRBV19	-	-	TGTGCCAGTAGTTCGTTCAGGGGTGAGACTGAAGCTTTCTTT	CASSSFRGETEAFF
TRBJ2-7	TRBV6-5	-	-	TGTGCCAGTAGACCTCCGGGAGTATCCTACGAGCAGTACTTC	CASRPPGVSYEQYF
TRBJ2-5	TRBV2	-	-	TGTGCCAGCACCGCGGCAGGGGAGACCCAGTACTTC	CASTAAGETQYF
TRBJ1-1	TRBV6-5	-	-	TGTGCCAGCAAGATGACAGGATCAGCTTTCTTT	CASKMTGSAFF
TRBJ2-7	TRBV10-2	-	-	TGCGCCAGCAGTGGAGGGATCTCCTACGAGCAGTACTTC	CASSGGISYEQYF
TRBJ1-1	TRBV27	-	-	TGTGCCAGCAGTCAGAATAGGGGCGCGGCTTTCTTT	CASSQNRGAAFF